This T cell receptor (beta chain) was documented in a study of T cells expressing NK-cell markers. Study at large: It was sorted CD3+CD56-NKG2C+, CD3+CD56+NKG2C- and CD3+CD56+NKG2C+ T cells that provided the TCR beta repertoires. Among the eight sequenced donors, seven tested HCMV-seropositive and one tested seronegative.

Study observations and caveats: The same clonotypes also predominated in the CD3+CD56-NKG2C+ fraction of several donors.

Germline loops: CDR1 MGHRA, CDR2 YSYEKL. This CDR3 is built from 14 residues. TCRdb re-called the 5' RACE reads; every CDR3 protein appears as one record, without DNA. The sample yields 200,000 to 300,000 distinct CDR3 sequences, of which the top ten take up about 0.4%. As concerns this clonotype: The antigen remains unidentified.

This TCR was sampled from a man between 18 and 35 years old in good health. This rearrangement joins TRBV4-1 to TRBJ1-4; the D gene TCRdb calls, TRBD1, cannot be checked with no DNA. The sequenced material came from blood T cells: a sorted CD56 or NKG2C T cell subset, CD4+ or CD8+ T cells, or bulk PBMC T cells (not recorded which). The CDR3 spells CASSQPDWGEKLFF.